This T cell receptor beta chain derives from a study of CD8 T cells in Susac syndrome. The RNA input was about 0.5 to 1 ug, and it was reverse transcribed with random hexamers. TCRdb redid the calling of the immunoSEQ multiplex PCR reads with MiXCR, one entry per CDR3 protein. The sample contains around 80,000 distinct CDR3 sequences, about 91% of which appear only once. This CDR3 is built from 12 residues. Trimming left V 3 bases short and J 10 bases short, with 10 bases between. Germline CDR1 is MNHEY and CDR2 is SMNVEV (reference sequence). The sequenced material came from CD8+ T cells from PBMCs. The TCR sequence derives from a human donor with multiple sclerosis. V usage is TRBV27 and J usage is TRBJ2-1; D is perhaps TRBD1 or TRBD2 (5 bases each). For the CDR3, the DNA is TGTGCCAGCAGTTTTCCGGGACCCGAGCAGTTCTTC. Its translation is CASSFPGPEQFF.